This T cell receptor beta chain derives from a study of blood T cell repertoires in COVID-19. Study overall: Spain, Italy and the United States supplied samples that represented acute and convalescent COVID-19.

Method: immunoSEQ multiplex PCR; TCRdb's copy keeps in-frame clones and lacks some. Seen here are roughly 340,000 clones, more than 80% observed once, and the top ten hold about 3%. This CDR3 has 15 amino acids. V lost 3 bases, J lost 8 bases, and 19 bases lay in between. Germline assignment: CDR1 LNHDA and CDR2 SQIVND (reference sequence). This sequence was found in a young woman with COVID-19, enrolled during active disease. The V call is TRBV19, the J call TRBJ1-2; a weak D match, TRBD1 (6 bases). The sequencing input was peripheral blood. The CDR3, as DNA: TGTGCCAGTAGTATTACGGGGGGCAGGGGCAGGGGCTACACCTTC. Amino acids: CASSITGGRGRGYTF.